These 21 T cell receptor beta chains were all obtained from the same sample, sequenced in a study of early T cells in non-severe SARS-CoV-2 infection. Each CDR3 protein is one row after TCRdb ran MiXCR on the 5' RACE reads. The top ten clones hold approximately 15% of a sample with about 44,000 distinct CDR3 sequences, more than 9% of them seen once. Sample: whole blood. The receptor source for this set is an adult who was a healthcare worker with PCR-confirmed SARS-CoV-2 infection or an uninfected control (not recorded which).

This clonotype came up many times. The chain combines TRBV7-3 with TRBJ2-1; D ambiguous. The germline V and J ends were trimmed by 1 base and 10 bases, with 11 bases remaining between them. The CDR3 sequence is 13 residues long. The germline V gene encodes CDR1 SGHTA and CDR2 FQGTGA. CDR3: CASSLNTQSEQFF. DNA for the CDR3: TGTGCCAGCAGCTTAAATACCCAATCAGAGCAGTTCTTC.

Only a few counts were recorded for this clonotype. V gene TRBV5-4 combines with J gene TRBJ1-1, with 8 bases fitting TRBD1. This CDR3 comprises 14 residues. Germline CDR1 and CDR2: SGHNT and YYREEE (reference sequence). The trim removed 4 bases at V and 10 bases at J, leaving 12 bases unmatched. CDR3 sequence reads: CASSPDRDSRGAFF. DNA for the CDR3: TGTGCCAGCAGCCCGGACAGGGACTCCCGTGGAGCTTTCTTT. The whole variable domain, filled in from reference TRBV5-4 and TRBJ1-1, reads ETGVTQSPTHLIKTRGQQVTLRCSSQSGHNTVSWYQQALGQGPQFIFQYYREEENGRGNFPPRFSGLQFPNYSSELNVNALELDDSALYLCASSPDRDSRGAFFGQGTRLTVV.

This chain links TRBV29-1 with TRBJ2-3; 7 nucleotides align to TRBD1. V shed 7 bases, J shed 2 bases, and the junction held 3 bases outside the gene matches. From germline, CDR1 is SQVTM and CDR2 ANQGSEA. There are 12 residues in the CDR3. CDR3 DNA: TGCAGCGCCGGACAGGCCACAGATACGCAGTATTTT. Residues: CSAGQATDTQYF.

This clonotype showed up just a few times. The DNA for the CDR3 is TGTGCCAGCAGCAGCCAGGGTCTGGAGACCCAGTACTTC. It is translated as CASSSQGLETQYF. V usage is TRBV11-2 and J usage is TRBJ2-5, with D perhaps TRBD1 (5 bases). The V gene lost 5 bases and the J gene lost 5 bases, with 12 bases spanning the gap. Germline V CDR1 and CDR2: SGHAT, FQNNGV. The CDR3 is 13 residues long.

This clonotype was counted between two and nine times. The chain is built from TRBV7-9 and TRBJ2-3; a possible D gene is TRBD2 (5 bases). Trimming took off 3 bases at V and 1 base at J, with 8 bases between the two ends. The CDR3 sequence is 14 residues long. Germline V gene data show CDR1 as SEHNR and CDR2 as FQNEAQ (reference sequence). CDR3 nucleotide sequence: TGTGCCAGCAGCTTTGGAGCGGGCACAGATACGCAGTATTTT. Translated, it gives CASSFGAGTDTQYF.

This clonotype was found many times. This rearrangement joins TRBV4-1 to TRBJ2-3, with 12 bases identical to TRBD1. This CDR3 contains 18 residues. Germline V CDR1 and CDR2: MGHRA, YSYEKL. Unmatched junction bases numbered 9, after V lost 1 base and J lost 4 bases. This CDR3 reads CASSQVRGTGGVADTQYF. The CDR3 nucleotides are TGCGCCAGCAGCCAAGTCCGAGGGACAGGGGGCGTTGCAGATACGCAGTATTTT.

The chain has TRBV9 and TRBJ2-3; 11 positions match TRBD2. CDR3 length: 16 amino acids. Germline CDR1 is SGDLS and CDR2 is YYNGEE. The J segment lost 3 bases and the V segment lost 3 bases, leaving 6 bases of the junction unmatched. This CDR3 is CASSDTSGSLTDTQYF. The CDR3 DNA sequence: TGTGCCAGCAGCGACACTAGCGGGAGTTTGACAGATACGCAGTATTTT. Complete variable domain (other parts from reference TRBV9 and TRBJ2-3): DSGVTQTPKHLITATGQRVTLRCSPRSGDLSVYWYQQSLDQGLQFLIQYYNGEERAKGNILERFSAQQFPDLHSELNLSSLELGDSALYFCASSDTSGSLTDTQYFGPGTRLTVL.

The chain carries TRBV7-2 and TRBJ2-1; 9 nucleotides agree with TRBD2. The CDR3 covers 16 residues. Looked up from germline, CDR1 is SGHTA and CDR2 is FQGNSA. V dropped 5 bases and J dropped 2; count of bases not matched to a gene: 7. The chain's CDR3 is CASSLLAGIPYNEQFF. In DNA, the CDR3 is TGTGCCAGCAGCCTACTAGCGGGTATCCCCTACAATGAGCAGTTCTTC.

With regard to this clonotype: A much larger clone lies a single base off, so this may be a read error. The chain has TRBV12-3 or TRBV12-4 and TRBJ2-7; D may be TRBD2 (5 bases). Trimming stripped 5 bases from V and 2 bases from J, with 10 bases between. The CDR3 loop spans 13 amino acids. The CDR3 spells CASSGEGPYEQYF. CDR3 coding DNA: TGTGCCAGCAGTGGCGAGGGTCCCTACGAGCAGTACTTC.

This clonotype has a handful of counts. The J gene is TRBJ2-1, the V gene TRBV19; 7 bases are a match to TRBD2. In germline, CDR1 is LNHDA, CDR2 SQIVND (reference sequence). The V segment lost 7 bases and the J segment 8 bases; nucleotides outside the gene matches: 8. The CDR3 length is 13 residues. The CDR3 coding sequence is TGTGCCAGTAAGAGAGGGAGGGTCGATGAGCAGTTCTTC. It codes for CASKRGRVDEQFF.

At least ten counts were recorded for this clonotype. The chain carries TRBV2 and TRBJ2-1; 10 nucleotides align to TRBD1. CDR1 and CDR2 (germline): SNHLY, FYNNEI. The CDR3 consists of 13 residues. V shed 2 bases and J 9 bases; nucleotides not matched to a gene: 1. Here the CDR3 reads CASSERDRGEQFF. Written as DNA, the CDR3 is TGTGCCAGCAGTGAACGGGACAGGGGTGAGCAGTTCTTC. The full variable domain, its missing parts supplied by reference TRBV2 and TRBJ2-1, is EPEVTQTPSHQVTQMGQEVILRCVPISNHLYFYWYRQILGQKVEFLVSFYNNEISEKSEIFDDQFSVERPDGSNFTLKIRSTKLEDSAMYFCASSERDRGEQFFGPGTRLTVL.

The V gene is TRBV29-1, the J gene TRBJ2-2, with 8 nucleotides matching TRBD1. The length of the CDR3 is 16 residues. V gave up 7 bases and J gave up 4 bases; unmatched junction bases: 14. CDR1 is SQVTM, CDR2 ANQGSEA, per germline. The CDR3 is CSAPPQDRDSTGELFF. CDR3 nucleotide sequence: TGCAGCGCCCCGCCCCAGGACAGGGATTCCACCGGGGAGCTGTTTTTT.

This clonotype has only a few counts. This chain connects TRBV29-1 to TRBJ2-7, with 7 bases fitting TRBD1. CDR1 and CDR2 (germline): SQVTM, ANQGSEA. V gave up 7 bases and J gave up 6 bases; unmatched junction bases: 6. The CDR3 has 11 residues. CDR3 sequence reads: CSAGQVSEQYF. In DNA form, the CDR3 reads TGCAGCGCTGGACAGGTGAGCGAGCAGTACTTC.

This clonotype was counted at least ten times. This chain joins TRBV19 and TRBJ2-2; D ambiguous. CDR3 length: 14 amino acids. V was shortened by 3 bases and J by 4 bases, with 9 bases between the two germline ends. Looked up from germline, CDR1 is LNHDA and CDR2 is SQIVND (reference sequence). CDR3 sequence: CASSIGQFTGELFF. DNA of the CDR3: TGTGCCAGTAGTATCGGGCAGTTCACCGGGGAGCTGTTTTTT.

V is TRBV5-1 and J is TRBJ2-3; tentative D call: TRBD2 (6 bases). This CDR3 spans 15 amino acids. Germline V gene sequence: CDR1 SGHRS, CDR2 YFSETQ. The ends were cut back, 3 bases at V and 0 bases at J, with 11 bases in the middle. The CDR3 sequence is CASSSGLRSTDTQYF. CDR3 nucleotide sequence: TGCGCCAGCAGCTCGGGACTGAGGAGCACAGATACGCAGTATTTT.

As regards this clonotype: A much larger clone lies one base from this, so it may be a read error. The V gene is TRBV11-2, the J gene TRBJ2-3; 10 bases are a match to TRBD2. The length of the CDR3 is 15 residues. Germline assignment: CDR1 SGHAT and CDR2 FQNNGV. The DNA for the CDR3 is TGTCCCAGCAGCCCCGAGCGGGGGGGCCTCGATACGCAGTATTTT. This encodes CPSSPERGGLDTQYF.

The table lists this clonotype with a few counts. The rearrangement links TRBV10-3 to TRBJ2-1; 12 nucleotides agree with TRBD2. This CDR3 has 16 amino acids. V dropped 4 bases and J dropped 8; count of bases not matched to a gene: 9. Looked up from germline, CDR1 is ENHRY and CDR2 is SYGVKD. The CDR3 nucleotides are TGTGCCATCAGTGGGGCGACTAGCGGGGGCCGACATGAGCAGTTCTTC. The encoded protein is CAISGATSGGRHEQFF.

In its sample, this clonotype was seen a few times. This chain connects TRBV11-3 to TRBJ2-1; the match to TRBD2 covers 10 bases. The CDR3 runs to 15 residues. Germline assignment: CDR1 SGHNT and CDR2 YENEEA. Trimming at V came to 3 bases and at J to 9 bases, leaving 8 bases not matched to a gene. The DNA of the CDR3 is TGTGCCAGCAGCTTTAGCGGGGGGTCGATCAGTGAGCAGTTCTTC. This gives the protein CASSFSGGSISEQFF.

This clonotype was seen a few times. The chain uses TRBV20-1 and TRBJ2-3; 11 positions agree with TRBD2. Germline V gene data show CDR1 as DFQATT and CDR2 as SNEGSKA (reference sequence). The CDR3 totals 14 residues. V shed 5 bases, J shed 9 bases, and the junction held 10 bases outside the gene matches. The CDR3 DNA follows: TGCAGTGCTGGGACTAGCGGCCAGTTGGGAACGCAGTATTTT. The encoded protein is CSAGTSGQLGTQYF.

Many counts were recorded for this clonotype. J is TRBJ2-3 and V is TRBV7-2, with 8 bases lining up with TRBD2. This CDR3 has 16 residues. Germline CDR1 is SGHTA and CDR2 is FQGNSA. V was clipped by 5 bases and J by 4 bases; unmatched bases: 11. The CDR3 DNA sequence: TGTGCCAGCAGCGACACTAGCGCGGGAGGACCAGATACGCAGTATTTT. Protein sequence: CASSDTSAGGPDTQYF.

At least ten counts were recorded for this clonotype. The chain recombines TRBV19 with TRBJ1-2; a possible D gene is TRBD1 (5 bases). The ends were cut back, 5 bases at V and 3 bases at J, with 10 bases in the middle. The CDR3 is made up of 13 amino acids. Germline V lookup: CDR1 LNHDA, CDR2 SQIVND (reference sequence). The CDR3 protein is CASSYRTYYGYTF. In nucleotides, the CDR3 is TGTGCCAGTAGTTACAGGACTTACTATGGCTACACCTTC. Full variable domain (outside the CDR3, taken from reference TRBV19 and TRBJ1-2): DGGITQSPKYLFRKEGQNVTLSCEQNLNHDAMYWYRQDPGQGLRLIYYSQIVNDFQKGDIAEGYSVSREKKESFPLTVTSAQKNPTAFYLCASSYRTYYGYTFGSGTRLTVV.